This TCR beta chain originates from a study of identifying expanded T cells in peripheral blood (dated by TCRdb to between 2018 and 2021). A note on the overall study: Technical replicates were generated by sequencing separate aliquots of the same genomic DNA pool, with four replicates compared pairwise. Broad study findings and their caveats: The authors expected biological variance in healthy repertoires might increase further over much longer intervals such as months to years. Both the number of clones called differentially abundant and the false-positive rate were significantly reduced by the beta-binomial model across all healthy-donor time intervals. Variance in clone template counts between approximately two-week samples significantly increased with total template count across all healthy donors. The binomial model flagged approximately 1.3 differentially abundant clones between technical replicates but 15 to 17 over around two weeks and about 19 over around 4 weeks.

No immune events such as infections were documented for the healthy donors during the collection period. Blood repertoires from healthy donors were used as a training cohort for calibrating time-dependent variance in a beta-binomial model of differential abundance of T-cell clones. The training cohort included around 10 healthy donors, of whom 3 were female and 7 were male. An age range of roughly 29 to 65 years, with an average of about 39 years, was recorded for the donors. Whole blood was collected from each healthy donor at three time points spaced approximately 2 weeks apart and obtained from a commercial supplier. For immunosequencing, genomic DNA was extracted from whole blood that had not been sorted. TCRbeta CDR3 regions were profiled by bias-controlled multiplex PCR amplification of genomic DNA with the immunoSEQ Assay. The study's own analysis went as follows. To quantify the absolute abundance of each unique TCRbeta CDR3 region, the sequences were collapsed and filtered. Differential abundance was assessed using a binomial (Fisher-equivalent) model and a beta-binomial model in which time-dependent variance fitted from healthy donors was added. Clones with fewer than 5 combined templates were removed, and differential abundance was called for clones with a Benjamini-Hochberg FDR below 0.01. The form v = (b*log(k)+a)^2 was used to model beta-binomial variance as a function of total template count across the two samples. As stored in TCRdb, this immuneACCESS dataset retains in-frame rearrangements with V and J assigned. A fraction of the clones does not appear; measured against another copy, unresolved V genes explain less than half of the discrepancy, and the remainder lacks a known reason. V and J calls and clone size are copied from that table; D and trimming were computed from the DNA. Across this sample there are some 90,000 clones, with approximately 86% seen only once. The ten largest account for around 6% of the sample.

This clone was counted only a few times. The antigen it recognizes is unknown. No per-base quality is available; no much larger clone lies one base away. Sequenced sample: blood. This sequence was found in a person aged 18 to 75 in good health.

The nucleotide sequence is TGTGCCAGCAGGAAGACCGGGACAGGGGCCTACGAGCAGTACTTC. It encodes CASRKTGTGAYEQYF. This receptor chain uses TRBV6-5 and TRBJ2-7; 10 central bases correspond to TRBD1. The CDR3 sequence holds 15 residues, the cysteine and phenylalanine included. Only the CDR3 part of the read is kept: 45 bases, read in frame from the first base. Sequences MNHEY (CDR1) and SVGAGI (CDR2) are obtained from the germline V gene. V lost 6 bases and J lost 2 bases, and the count of bases not matched to a germline gene is 7.